A selection of T cell receptor beta chains follows, all from one sample in a study of shared clonotypes between healthy human individuals. Repertoires were generated with immunoSEQ multiplex PCR, while TCRdb's copy carries only in-frame clones and drops some. Seen here are approximately 2.1 million clones, roughly 93% observed once, and the top ten hold about 0.39%. Sequenced: naive CD4+ T cells from PBMCs. All receptors derive from a young man in good health. Some clones in this sample may be carry-over from other donors' samples. The CDR3 runs from the conserved cysteine through the conserved F or W. A D gene is named only where the DNA matches it firmly. Where a row states a size, it is once, few, many or the class of an expanded clone; other rows omit it.

cdr3_aa cdr3_nt v_call clone_size j_call d_call
CASRVTNTGELFF TGTGCCAGCAGGGTTACGAACACCGGGGAGCTGTTTTTT TRBV6-5 once TRBJ2-2 NA
CASSPEGYNEQFF TGTGCCAGCTCACCTGAAGGGTACAATGAGCAGTTCTTC TRBV18 NA TRBJ2-1 NA
CASSEGPALGEYF TGTGCCAGCAGTGAAGGGCCCGCCCTGGGGGAGTACTTC TRBV6-1 NA TRBJ2-7 NA
CASSLSPRPNYGYTF TGTGCCAGCAGTTTAAGTCCAAGACCTAACTATGGCTACACCTTC TRBV28 NA TRBJ1-2 NA
CASMAGWATNEKLFF TGTGCCAGCATGGCGGGGTGGGCAACTAATGAAAAACTGTTTTTT TRBV27 NA TRBJ1-4 NA
CSVENAGTGDYYGYTF TGCAGCGTTGAAAATGCCGGGACAGGGGATTATTATGGCTACACCTTC TRBV29-1 NA TRBJ1-2 TRBD1
CASSLEAGQPYEQYF TGTGCCAGCAGCTTAGAGGCAGGTCAACCCTACGAGCAGTACTTC TRBV7-8 NA TRBJ2-7 NA
CASSRGLVENTGELFF TGTGCCAGCAGCCGAGGACTAGTGGAGAACACCGGGGAGCTGTTTTTT TRBV7-2 NA TRBJ2-2 TRBD2
CASRGDRGYEQYF TGTGCCAGCAGGGGGGACAGGGGCTACGAGCAGTACTTC TRBV6-5 NA TRBJ2-7 TRBD1
CASSYSDRVGGTEAFF TGTGCCAGCAGCTACTCGGACAGGGTGGGAGGCACTGAAGCTTTCTTT TRBV11-1 NA TRBJ1-1 TRBD1
CAWRNPYEQYF TGTGCCTGGAGAAACCCCTACGAGCAGTACTTC TRBV30 once TRBJ2-7 NA
CASSIQQGSKNIQYF TGTGCCAGCAGTATACAACAGGGGAGCAAAAACATTCAGTACTTC TRBV28 NA TRBJ2-4 TRBD1
CSSRGGADTQYF TGCAGCTCCCGGGGAGGGGCAGATACGCAGTATTTT TRBV29-1 once TRBJ2-3 TRBD2
CASSLTQGAVGEQFF TGTGCCAGCAGCCTTACACAGGGGGCGGTTGGTGAGCAGTTCTTC TRBV7-9 NA TRBJ2-1 TRBD1
CASSANRNEKLFF TGTGCCAGCAGCGCGAACAGAAATGAAAAACTGTTTTTT TRBV5-4 NA TRBJ1-4 NA
CASRSPLAGDRETQYF TGTGCCAGCAGGTCGCCCTTAGCGGGAGATCGGGAGACCCAGTACTTC TRBV6-6 once TRBJ2-5 TRBD2
CASSFPGQLLNEQYF TGTGCCAGCAGCTTCCCGGGACAGTTGTTGAACGAGCAGTACTTC TRBV7-8 NA TRBJ2-7 TRBD1